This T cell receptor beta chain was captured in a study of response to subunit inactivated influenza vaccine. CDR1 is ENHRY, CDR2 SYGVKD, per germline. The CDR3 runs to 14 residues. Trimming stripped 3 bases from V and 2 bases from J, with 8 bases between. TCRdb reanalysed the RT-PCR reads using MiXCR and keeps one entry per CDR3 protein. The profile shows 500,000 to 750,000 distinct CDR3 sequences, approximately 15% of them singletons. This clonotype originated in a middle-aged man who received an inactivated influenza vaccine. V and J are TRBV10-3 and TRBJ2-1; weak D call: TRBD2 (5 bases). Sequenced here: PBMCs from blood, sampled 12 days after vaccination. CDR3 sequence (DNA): TGTGCCATCAGTGAAATAGCGACCTACAATGAGCAGTTCTTC. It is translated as CAISEIATYNEQFF.